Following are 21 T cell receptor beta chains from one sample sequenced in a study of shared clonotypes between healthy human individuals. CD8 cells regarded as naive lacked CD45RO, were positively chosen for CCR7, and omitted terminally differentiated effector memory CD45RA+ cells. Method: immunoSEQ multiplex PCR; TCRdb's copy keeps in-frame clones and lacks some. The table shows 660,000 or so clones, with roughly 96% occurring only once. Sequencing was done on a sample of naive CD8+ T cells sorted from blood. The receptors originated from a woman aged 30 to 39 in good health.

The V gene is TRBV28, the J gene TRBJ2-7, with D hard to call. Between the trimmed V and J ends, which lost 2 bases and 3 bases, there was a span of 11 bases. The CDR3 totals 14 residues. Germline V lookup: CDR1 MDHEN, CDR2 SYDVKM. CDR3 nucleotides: TGTGCCAGCAGTTTAGAAGTTGTCTTCTACGAGCAGTACTTC. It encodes CASSLEVVFYEQYF.

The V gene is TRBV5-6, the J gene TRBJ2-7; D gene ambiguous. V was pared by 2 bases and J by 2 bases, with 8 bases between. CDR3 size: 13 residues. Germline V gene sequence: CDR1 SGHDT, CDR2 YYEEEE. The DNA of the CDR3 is TGTGCCAGCAGCTTTTCCAGCCCCTACGAGCAGTACTTC. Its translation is CASSFSSPYEQYF. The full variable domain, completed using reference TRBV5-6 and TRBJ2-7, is DAGVTQSPTHLIKTRGQQVTLRCSPKSGHDTVSWYQQALGQGPQFIFQYYEEEERQRGNFPDRFSGHQFPNYSSELNVNALLLGDSALYLCASSFSSPYEQYFGPGTRLTVT.

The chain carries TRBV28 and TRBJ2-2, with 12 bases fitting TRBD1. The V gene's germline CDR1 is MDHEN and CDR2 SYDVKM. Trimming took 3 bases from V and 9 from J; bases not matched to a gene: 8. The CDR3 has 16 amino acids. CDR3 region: CASSFGGQGAQRELFF. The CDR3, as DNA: TGTGCCAGCAGTTTTGGGGGACAGGGGGCTCAACGGGAGCTGTTTTTT.

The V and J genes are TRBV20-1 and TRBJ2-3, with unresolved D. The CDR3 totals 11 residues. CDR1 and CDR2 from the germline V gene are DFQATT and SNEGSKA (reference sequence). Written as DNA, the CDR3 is TGCACGGGTGCTGGCACAGATACGCAGTATTTT. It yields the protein CTGAGTDTQYF.

Here the CDR3 reads CASSESTGANYGYTF. As DNA, the CDR3 is TGCGCCAGCAGTGAGTCGACAGGGGCTAACTATGGCTACACCTTC. This rearrangement joins TRBV10-2 to TRBJ1-2; 8 bases are a match to TRBD1. V was clipped by 0 bases and J by 0 bases; unmatched bases: 0. The CDR3 has 15 amino acids. From germline, CDR1 is WSHSY and CDR2 SAAADI.

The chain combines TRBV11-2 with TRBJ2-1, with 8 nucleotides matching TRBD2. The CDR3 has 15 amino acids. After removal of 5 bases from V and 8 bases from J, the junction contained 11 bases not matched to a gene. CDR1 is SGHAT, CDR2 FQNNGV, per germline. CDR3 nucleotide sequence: TGTGCCAGCAGCCCCCCCGCGGCAGCGGGAGATGAGCAGTTCTTC. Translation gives CASSPPAAAGDEQFF.

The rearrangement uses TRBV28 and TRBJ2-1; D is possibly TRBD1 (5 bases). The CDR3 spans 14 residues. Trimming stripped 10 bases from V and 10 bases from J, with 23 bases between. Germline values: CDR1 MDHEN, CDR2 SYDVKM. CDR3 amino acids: CAIRPTALWGEQFF. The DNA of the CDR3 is TGTGCCATCCGGCCGACAGCCTTGTGGGGAGAGCAGTTCTTC.

The CDR3 region is CSAAPTGTGTSGQYF. CDR3 nucleotide sequence: TGCAGCGCAGCACCCACCGGGACCGGCACTTCGGGGCAGTACTTC. The V call is TRBV29-1, the J call TRBJ2-5; the D call may be TRBD1 or TRBD2 (5 bases each). V was shortened by 7 bases and J by 11 bases, with 29 bases between the two germline ends. This CDR3 region has 15 residues. CDR1 is SQVTM and CDR2 is ANQGSEA in the germline V gene. The full variable domain, with the rest looked up from reference TRBV29-1 and TRBJ2-5, is SAVISQKPSRDICQRGTSLTIQCQVDSQVTMMFWYRQQPGQSLTLIATANQGSEATYESGFVIDKFPISRPNLTFSTLTVSNMSPEDSSIYLCSAAPTGTGTSGQYFGPGTRLLVL.

The CDR3 spells CASSTPLAGGSYEQYF. The CDR3 DNA follows: TGTGCCAGTAGTACGCCCCTAGCGGGAGGATCCTACGAGCAGTACTTC. V and J are TRBV19 and TRBJ2-7; 11 positions agree with TRBD2. Looked up from germline, CDR1 is LNHDA and CDR2 is SQIVND (reference sequence). This CDR3 is built from 16 residues. V was clipped by 4 bases and J by 1 base; unmatched bases: 6.

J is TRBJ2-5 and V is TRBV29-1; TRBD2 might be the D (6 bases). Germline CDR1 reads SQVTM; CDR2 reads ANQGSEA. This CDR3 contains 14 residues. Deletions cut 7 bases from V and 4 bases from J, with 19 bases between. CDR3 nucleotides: TGCAGCGCAGAGGGACTCGAGGAGGTAGAGACCCAGTACTTC. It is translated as CSAEGLEEVETQYF.

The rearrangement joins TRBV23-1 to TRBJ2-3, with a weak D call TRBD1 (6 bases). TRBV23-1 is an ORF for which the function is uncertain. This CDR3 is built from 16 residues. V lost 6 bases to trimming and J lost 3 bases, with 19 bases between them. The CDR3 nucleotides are TGCGCCAGCAGGGTCAGTACAGGGTTGATGACAGATACGCAGTATTTT. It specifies CASRVSTGLMTDTQYF.

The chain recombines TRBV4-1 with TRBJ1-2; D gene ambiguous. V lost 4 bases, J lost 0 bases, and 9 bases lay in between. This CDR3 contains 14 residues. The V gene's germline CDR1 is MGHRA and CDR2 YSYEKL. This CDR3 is CASSPTGSNYGYTF. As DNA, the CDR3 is TGCGCCAGCAGCCCGACGGGCTCTAACTATGGCTACACCTTC.

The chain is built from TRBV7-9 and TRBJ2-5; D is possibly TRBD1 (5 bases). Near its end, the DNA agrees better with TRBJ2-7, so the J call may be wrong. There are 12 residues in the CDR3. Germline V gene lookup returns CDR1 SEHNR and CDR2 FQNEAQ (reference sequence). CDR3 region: CASDRDSYEQYF. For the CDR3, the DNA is TGTGCCTCCGACAGAGACTCCTACGAGCAGTACTTC.

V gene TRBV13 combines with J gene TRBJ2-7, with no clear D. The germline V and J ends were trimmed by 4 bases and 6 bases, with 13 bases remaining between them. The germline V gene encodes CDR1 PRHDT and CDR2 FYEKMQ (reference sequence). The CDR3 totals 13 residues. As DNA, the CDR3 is TGTGCCAGCAGCTCCCCGTCGGGCCTCGAGCAGTACTTC. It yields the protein CASSSPSGLEQYF.

The CDR3, as DNA: TGTGCCAGCAGTTTACAGGGCATCTACGAGCAGTACTTC. The encoded protein is CASSLQGIYEQYF. J is TRBJ2-7 and V is TRBV28, with a tentative D call TRBD1 (5 bases). The V gene's germline CDR1 is MDHEN and CDR2 SYDVKM. V shed 2 bases and J shed 3 bases, with 8 bases lying between them. This CDR3 region has 13 residues.

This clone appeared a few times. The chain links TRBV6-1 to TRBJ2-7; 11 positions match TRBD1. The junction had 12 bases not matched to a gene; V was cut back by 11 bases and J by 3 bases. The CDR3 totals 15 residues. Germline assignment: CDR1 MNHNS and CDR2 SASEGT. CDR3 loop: CAGLGAGTGGYEQYF. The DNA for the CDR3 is TGTGCCGGCCTGGGGGCGGGGACAGGGGGCTACGAGCAGTACTTC.

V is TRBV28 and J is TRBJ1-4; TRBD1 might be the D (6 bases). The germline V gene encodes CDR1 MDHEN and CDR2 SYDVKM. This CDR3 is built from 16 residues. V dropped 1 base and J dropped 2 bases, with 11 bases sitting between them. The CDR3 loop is CASSLLQGQTNEKLFF. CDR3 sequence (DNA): TGTGCCAGCAGTTTATTACAGGGCCAGACTAATGAAAAACTGTTTTTT.

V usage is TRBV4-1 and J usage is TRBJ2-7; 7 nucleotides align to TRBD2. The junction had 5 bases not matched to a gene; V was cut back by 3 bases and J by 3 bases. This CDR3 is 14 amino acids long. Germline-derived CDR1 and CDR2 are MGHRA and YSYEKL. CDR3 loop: CASSQVGEGYEQYF. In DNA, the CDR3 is TGCGCCAGCAGCCAGGTTGGGGAGGGCTACGAGCAGTACTTC.

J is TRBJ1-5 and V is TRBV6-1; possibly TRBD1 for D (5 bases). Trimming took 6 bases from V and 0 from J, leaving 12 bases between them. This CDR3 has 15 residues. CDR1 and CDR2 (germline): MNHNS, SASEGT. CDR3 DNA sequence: TGTGCCAGCAGGGAACAGGAATATAGCAATCAGCCCCAGCATTTT. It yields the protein CASREQEYSNQPQHF.

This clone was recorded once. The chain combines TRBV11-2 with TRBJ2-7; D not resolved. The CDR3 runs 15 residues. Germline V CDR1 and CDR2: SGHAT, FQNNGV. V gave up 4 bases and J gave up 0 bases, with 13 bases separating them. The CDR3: CASSSNTGFSYEQYF. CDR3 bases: TGTGCCAGCAGCTCCAATACCGGATTCTCCTACGAGCAGTACTTC.

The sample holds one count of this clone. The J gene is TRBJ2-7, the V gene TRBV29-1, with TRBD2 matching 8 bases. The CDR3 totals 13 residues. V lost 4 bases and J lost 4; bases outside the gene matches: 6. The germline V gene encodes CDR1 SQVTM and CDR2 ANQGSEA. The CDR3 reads CSVVGTSGYEQYF. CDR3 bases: TGCAGCGTTGTAGGAACTAGCGGATACGAGCAGTACTTC.